Below, 8 T cell receptor beta chains from the same sample are listed, as sequenced in a study of blood T cell repertoires in COVID-19. Profiling relied on immunoSEQ multiplex PCR, and the TCRdb table lists in-frame clones only, not all of them. The sample shows about 210,000 clones, 80% to 90% of them seen only once. Sequences were obtained from peripheral blood. The source of these receptors is a man between 50 and 59 years old with active or convalescent COVID-19.

The chain uses TRBV19 and TRBJ2-4; 7 nucleotides agree with TRBD1. V trimming: 4 bases; J trimming: 0 bases; junction bases outside the gene matches: 6. CDR3 size: 16 residues. Germline assignment: CDR1 LNHDA and CDR2 SQIVND (reference sequence). The CDR3: CASSTGGVLAKNIQYF. As DNA, the CDR3 is TGTGCCAGTAGTACAGGGGGAGTCCTAGCCAAAAACATTCAGTACTTC. Full variable domain (rest looked up from reference TRBV19 and TRBJ2-4): DGGITQSPKYLFRKEGQNVTLSCEQNLNHDAMYWYRQDPGQGLRLIYYSQIVNDFQKGDIAEGYSVSREKKESFPLTVTSAQKNPTAFYLCASSTGGVLAKNIQYFGAGTRLSVL.

V gene TRBV20-1 combines with J gene TRBJ1-5; possible D gene TRBD1, 6 bases. CDR3 size: 14 residues. Germline lookup yields CDR1 DFQATT and CDR2 SNEGSKA (reference sequence). V gave up 3 bases and J gave up 3 bases, with 12 bases separating them. CDR3 amino acids: CSASERQVNQPQHF. DNA of the CDR3: TGCAGTGCTAGTGAGCGACAGGTCAATCAGCCCCAGCATTTT.

The chain links TRBV30 to TRBJ1-1, with 7 bases fitting TRBD1. From germline, CDR1 is GTSNPN and CDR2 SVGIG (reference sequence). After removal of 5 bases from V and 1 base from J, the junction contained 4 bases not matched to a gene. The CDR3 is made up of 13 amino acids. The CDR3 loop reads CAWDRVGNTEAFF. CDR3 nucleotide sequence: TGTGCCTGGGACAGGGTGGGGAACACTGAAGCTTTCTTT.

This clone has a single count. This sequence joins TRBV7-8 and TRBJ1-1, with D maybe TRBD1 (5 bases). There are 13 residues in the CDR3. V was pared by 8 bases and J by 5 bases, with 15 bases between. Germline V lookup: CDR1 SGHVS, CDR2 FQNEAQ. CDR3 nucleotide sequence: TGTGCCAGCGTGGGGCAGGGAGGTACTGAAGCTTTCTTT. This encodes CASVGQGGTEAFF.

This rearrangement joins TRBV19 to TRBJ2-3; 8 bases align to TRBD2. Germline-derived CDR1 and CDR2 are LNHDA and SQIVND (reference sequence). CDR3 length: 15 amino acids. The CDR3 spells CATSPGSGNTDTQYF. CDR3 nucleotide sequence: TGTGCTACTTCGCCGGGTAGCGGGAACACAGATACGCAGTATTTT.

This chain joins TRBV28 and TRBJ2-1; D is unresolved. Trimming shortened V by 5 bases and J by 0 bases, and 20 bases separated the two germline ends. The CDR3 has 18 residues. Germline CDR1 and CDR2: MDHEN and SYDVKM. The CDR3 DNA reads TGTGCCAGCAGTCCACTATTAGGCGTCTTGAGCTCCTACAATGAGCAGTTCTTC. This codes for CASSPLLGVLSSYNEQFF.

This CDR3 reads CASSEGRRINSPLHF. DNA of the CDR3: TGTGCCAGCAGTGAAGGTCGGAGGATTAATTCACCCCTCCACTTT. V is TRBV6-1 and J is TRBJ1-6; D is uncertain. V gave up 1 base and J gave up 6 bases, with 10 bases separating them. Looked up from germline, CDR1 is MNHNS and CDR2 is SASEGT. This CDR3 has 15 residues.

This clone was recorded once. J is TRBJ1-1 and V is TRBV30; 7 bases map to TRBD1. The V and J ends lost 0 bases and 3 bases, in that order; junction bases with no gene match: 7. This CDR3 has 15 residues. Germline V gives CDR1 GTSNPN, CDR2 SVGIG (reference sequence). In nucleotides, the CDR3 is TGTGCCTGGAGTGTTACAGGGGCGCGAGACACTGAAGCTTTCTTT. Translating gives CAWSVTGARDTEAFF.